The 8 T cell receptor beta chains given below trace back to one sample, sequenced in a study of OX40 agonist ivuxolimab in advanced cancers. Sequenced by immunoSEQ multiplex PCR; TCRdb stores in-frame clones only, minus some. Seen here are tens of thousands of clones, more than 75% observed once, and the top ten hold 0.45% to 0.6%. The sample here was CD4+ or CD8+ T cells sorted from blood, taken in a trial of the OX40 agonist ivuxolimab. The receptors originated from an adult with an advanced solid tumor such as melanoma, head and neck, liver or kidney cancer.

This chain connects TRBV5-1 to TRBJ2-3; D is possibly TRBD2 (7 bases). The CDR3 is 19 amino acids. Trimming shortened V by 4 bases and J by 2 bases, and 26 bases separated the two germline ends. Germline loops: CDR1 SGHRS, CDR2 YFSETQ. The CDR3: CASSLGLGGASTYTDTQYF. The CDR3, as DNA: TGCGCCAGCAGCCTCGGACTAGGGGGAGCCTCTACTTACACAGATACGCAGTATTTT.

V is TRBV6-5 and J is TRBJ2-3; the D gene could be TRBD1 or TRBD2 (5 bases each). The CDR3 length is 14 residues. Germline loops: CDR1 MNHEY, CDR2 SVGAGI. V was trimmed by 0 bases and J by 10 bases, leaving 14 bases between them. The CDR3 nucleotides read TGTGCCAGCAGTTACTCGAACGGGGCCGAGGCGCAGTATTTT. Translated, it gives CASSYSNGAEAQYF.

The rearrangement joins TRBV6-1 to TRBJ2-5; TRBD1 agrees at 10 bases. The length of the CDR3 is 13 residues. Unmatched junction bases numbered 4, after V lost 7 bases and J lost 5 bases. Germline CDR1 and CDR2: MNHNS and SASEGT. The CDR3 reads CASILGQGETQYF. The DNA for the CDR3 is TGTGCCAGCATCCTGGGACAGGGGGAGACCCAGTACTTC.

CDR3 sequence reads: CASSEYSGETQYF. CDR3 nucleotides: TGTGCCAGCAGTGAGTACAGCGGGGAGACCCAGTACTTC. This sequence joins TRBV6-4 and TRBJ2-5; weak D call: TRBD2 (6 bases). With 3 bases removed from V and 5 bases from J, the gap between germline ends came to 10 bases. In germline, CDR1 is MRHNA, CDR2 SNTAGT. The length of the CDR3 is 13 residues.

This clone is a singleton in its sample. V usage is TRBV7-9 and J usage is TRBJ2-5; 9 bases fit TRBD2. V shed 5 bases, J shed 1 base, and the junction held 11 bases outside the gene matches. The CDR3 length is 17 residues. Germline V gene sequence: CDR1 SEHNR, CDR2 FQNEAQ (reference sequence). This CDR3 reads CASSPRTSVGPQETQYF. The CDR3 DNA reads as TGTGCCAGCAGCCCCAGGACTAGCGTGGGACCCCAAGAGACCCAGTACTTC.

CDR3 loop: CASSLTWDRSGELFF. The CDR3 nucleotides are TGCGCCAGCAGCTTGACGTGGGACAGGTCGGGGGAGCTGTTTTTT. The chain recombines TRBV5-1 with TRBJ2-2; 8 bases agree with TRBD1. Trimming at V came to 1 base and at J to 8 bases, leaving 7 bases not matched to a gene. Germline-derived CDR1 and CDR2 are SGHRS and YFSETQ. This CDR3 has 15 residues.

V usage is TRBV10-3 and J usage is TRBJ2-7; no firm D call. CDR3 size: 15 residues. Trimming pared 4 bases from V and 2 bases from J, leaving 15 bases between. Looked up from germline, CDR1 is ENHRY and CDR2 is SYGVKD. The DNA of the CDR3 is TGTGCCATCAGTGGGCCGAGTCCCAAAACCTACGAGCAGTACTTC. Residues: CAISGPSPKTYEQYF.

The chain joins TRBV7-2 to TRBJ2-2; TRBD1 aligns across 11 bases. The V gene end was trimmed by 5 bases and the J gene end by 4 bases; junction bases not matched to a gene: 6. From germline, CDR1 is SGHTA and CDR2 FQGNSA. This CDR3 region has 16 residues. The CDR3 is CASSAGTGGFTGELFF. CDR3 nucleotides: TGTGCCAGCAGCGCCGGGACAGGGGGGTTCACCGGGGAGCTGTTTTTT.